This T cell receptor beta chain was identified during a study of response to subunit inactivated influenza vaccine. Findings and limits, study-wide: Each seasonal influenza vaccination, the authors suggested, recruits few new T cells.

TCRdb reprocessed the RT-PCR reads via MiXCR and lists one record per CDR3 protein. The sample carries roughly 670,000 distinct CDR3 sequences, about 15% recorded once. Comment on this clonotype: Its antigen is currently unknown.

Germline CDR1 is SNHLY and CDR2 is FYNNEI. With 6 bases removed from V and 1 base from J, the gap between germline ends came to 10 bases. This CDR3 is built from 14 residues. The starting material was PBMCs from blood, obtained about 14 days before vaccination. The clonotype comes from a man aged 45-65 years who received an inactivated influenza vaccine. This rearrangement joins TRBV2 to TRBJ2-4, with a tentative D call TRBD1 (6 bases). This CDR3 is CASSGQKAKNIQYF. The DNA for the CDR3 is TGTGCCAGCAGCGGACAGAAGGCCAAAAACATTCAGTACTTC.